The present entry profiles one T cell receptor (beta chain) with its context. Its antigen remains unknown. From germline, CDR1 is SEHNR and CDR2 FQNEAQ (reference sequence). This CDR3 contains 16 residues. V gave up 2 bases and J gave up 2 bases; unmatched junction bases: 5. Sequencing used immunoSEQ multiplex PCR; TCRdb keeps in-frame clones, though not all of them. The repertoire consists of some 93,000 clones, with roughly nine tenths occurring once and the leading ten covering 0.5%. The sample comes from a study of graft-versus-host responses after intestinal transplantation. Overall study: Uniformly, recipients were administered anti-thymocyte globulin induction with subsequent tacrolimus and steroids for around 3 years.

Notes on the study in general: With peak circulating GvH clone levels came an association with early post-transplant HvG declines.

This receptor was identified in a human donor who received an intestinal transplant. The specimen was unstimulated CD8+ T cells sorted from spleen or lymph node cells, collected before intestinal transplant. The chain joins TRBV7-9 to TRBJ2-2, with 7 bases lining up with TRBD1. The CDR3 nucleotides read TGTGCCAGCAGCTTAAGGCAGGGGGTAAACACCGGGGAGCTGTTTTTT. This translates into CASSLRQGVNTGELFF.